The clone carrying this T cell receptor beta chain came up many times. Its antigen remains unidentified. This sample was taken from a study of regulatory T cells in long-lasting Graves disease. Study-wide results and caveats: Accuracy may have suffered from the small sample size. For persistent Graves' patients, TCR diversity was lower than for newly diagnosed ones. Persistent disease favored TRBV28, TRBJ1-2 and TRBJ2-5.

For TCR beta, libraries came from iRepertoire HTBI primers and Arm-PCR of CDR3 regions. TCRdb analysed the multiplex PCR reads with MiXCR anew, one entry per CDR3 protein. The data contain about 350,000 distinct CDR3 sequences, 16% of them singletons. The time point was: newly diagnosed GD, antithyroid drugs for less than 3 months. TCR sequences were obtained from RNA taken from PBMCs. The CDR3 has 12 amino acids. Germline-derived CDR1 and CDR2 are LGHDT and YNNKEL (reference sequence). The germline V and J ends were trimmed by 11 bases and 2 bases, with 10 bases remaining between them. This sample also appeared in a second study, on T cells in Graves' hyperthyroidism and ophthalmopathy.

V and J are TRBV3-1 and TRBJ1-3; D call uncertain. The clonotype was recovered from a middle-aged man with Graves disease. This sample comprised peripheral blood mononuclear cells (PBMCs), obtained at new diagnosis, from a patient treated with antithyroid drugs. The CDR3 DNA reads TGTGCCTCAGCCTCCACTGGAAACACCATATATTTT. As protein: CASASTGNTIYF.